Shown below are 22 T cell receptor beta chains from a single sample sequenced in a study of cytomegalovirus exposure and HLA in healthy donors. Some clones are missing from TCRdb's copy, which holds only in-frame ones; the method was immunoSEQ multiplex PCR. This sample has some 120,000 clones, with almost 90% found just once. Sequences were obtained from PBMCs. The source of these receptors is a man younger than 45 in good health and CMV-seronegative.

V gene TRBV9 combines with J gene TRBJ1-4; TRBD1 matches at 8 bases. The CDR3 is 17 residues long. The J segment lost 3 bases and the V segment lost 3 bases, leaving 10 bases of the junction unmatched. Germline assignment: CDR1 SGDLS and CDR2 YYNGEE. CDR3 sequence reads: CASSEFGTGPANEKLFF. CDR3 sequence (DNA): TGTGCCAGCAGCGAGTTCGGGACAGGTCCGGCTAATGAAAAACTGTTTTTT.

The chain is built from TRBV5-4 and TRBJ2-4; TRBD2 agrees at 10 bases. The CDR3 has 17 amino acids. From germline, CDR1 is SGHNT and CDR2 YYREEE (reference sequence). Germline trimming cut 4 bases from V and 5 bases from J; bases unmatched to any gene: 12. CDR3 nucleotides: TGTGCCAGCAGCCCGGGGAGCGGGAGGGGAGGGGAAAACATTCAGTACTTC. It encodes CASSPGSGRGGENIQYF. Complete variable domain (other parts from reference TRBV5-4 and TRBJ2-4): ETGVTQSPTHLIKTRGQQVTLRCSSQSGHNTVSWYQQALGQGPQFIFQYYREEENGRGNFPPRFSGLQFPNYSSELNVNALELDDSALYLCASSPGSGRGGENIQYFGAGTRLSVL.

This clone has only a few counts. This chain uses TRBV9 with TRBJ2-3; TRBD1 might be the D (5 bases). The CDR3 totals 15 residues. The germline gives CDR1 SGDLS, CDR2 YYNGEE. Trimming stripped 3 bases from V and 0 bases from J, with 11 bases between. The CDR3 is CASSEERTSTDTQYF. The CDR3 nucleotides read TGTGCCAGCAGCGAGGAAAGGACAAGCACAGATACGCAGTATTTT.

The chain joins TRBV28 to TRBJ1-5, with D perhaps TRBD1 (5 bases). The V end was cut by 7 bases, the J end by 1 base, with 8 bases between. CDR3 length: 13 residues. Per germline, CDR1 MDHEN and CDR2 SYDVKM. For the CDR3, the DNA is TGTGCCAGCATTGGACAAAGCAATCAGCCCCAGCATTTT. This encodes CASIGQSNQPQHF.

The rearrangement links TRBV5-1 to TRBJ2-5, with a possible D match to TRBD2 (6 bases). V was trimmed by 0 bases and J by 5 bases, leaving 8 bases between them. Germline V CDR1 and CDR2: SGHRS, YFSETQ. The CDR3 has 13 amino acids. This CDR3 is CASSLGDFETQYF. For the CDR3, the DNA is TGCGCCAGCAGCTTGGGGGACTTCGAGACCCAGTACTTC.

The rearrangement links TRBV9 to TRBJ2-7, with 7 bases fitting TRBD2. The CDR3 covers 13 residues. With 0 bases clipped from V and 6 bases from J, the junction kept 3 bases outside the gene matches. CDR1 and CDR2 from the germline V gene are SGDLS and YYNGEE. In DNA, the CDR3 is TGTGCCAGCAGCGTAGCTTGGGGGGGCGAGCAGTACTTC. As protein: CASSVAWGGEQYF.

The V call is TRBV29-1, the J call TRBJ1-2; D uncertain. Looked up from germline, CDR1 is SQVTM and CDR2 is ANQGSEA. The V end lost 0 bases, the J end lost 2 bases, and 7 bases lay between the germline ends. The CDR3 consists of 13 residues. CDR3 residues: CSVEEEQNYGYTF. CDR3 DNA: TGCAGCGTTGAAGAAGAACAGAACTATGGCTACACCTTC.

The chain uses TRBV6-5 and TRBJ2-2; 10 nucleotides match TRBD2. Trimming took 2 bases from V and 7 from J; bases not matched to a gene: 4. This CDR3 spans 15 amino acids. Germline V lookup: CDR1 MNHEY, CDR2 SVGAGI. The CDR3 DNA is TGTGCCAGCAGTTACCCGGCTAGCGGGGGCGGGGAGCTGTTTTTT. Protein sequence: CASSYPASGGGELFF.

V is TRBV4-3 and J is TRBJ1-1; D not resolved. Germline V gives CDR1 LGHNA, CDR2 YSLEER. Trimming took 1 base from V and 1 from J, leaving 7 bases between them. This CDR3 is 14 amino acids long. CDR3 DNA: TGCGCCAGCAGCCAAGTGAGGAGGAACACTGAAGCTTTCTTT. This codes for CASSQVRRNTEAFF.

Concerning this clone: The junction does not match germline at one end; this may be a read error. The gene calls are TRBV6-6 and TRBJ1-2; TRBD1 might be the D (5 bases). CDR1 and CDR2 from the germline V gene are MNHNY and SVGAGI (reference sequence). The CDR3 is 12 amino acids. CDR3 loop: CASSPALQGRAF. DNA for the CDR3: TGTGCCAGCAGCCCCGCGCTGCAGGGTCGGGCCTTC.

The chain has TRBV5-4 and TRBJ2-4; D is perhaps TRBD2 (5 bases). The CDR3 is made up of 17 amino acids. The V end lost 4 bases, the J end lost 6 bases, and 23 bases lay between the germline ends. CDR1 and CDR2 from the germline V gene are SGHNT and YYREEE (reference sequence). The CDR3: CASSPARTQAAVNIQYF. The CDR3 DNA follows: TGTGCCAGCAGCCCAGCACGGACCCAAGCGGCGGTAAACATTCAGTACTTC.

The CDR3, as DNA: TGCGCCAGCAGTGAGGTAGCGGGAGGCTACAATGAGCAGTTCTTC. Its translation: CASSEVAGGYNEQFF. The rearrangement joins TRBV10-1 to TRBJ2-1; 10 nucleotides agree with TRBD2. Germline-derived CDR1 and CDR2 are WNHNN and SYGVQD (reference sequence). This CDR3 has 15 amino acids. V dropped 2 bases and J dropped 3; count of bases not matched to a gene: 1.

This clone has only one observation. This chain joins TRBV29-1 and TRBJ2-3; 11 nucleotides match TRBD2. The trim removed 4 bases at V and 4 bases at J, leaving 7 bases unmatched. The CDR3 has 15 amino acids. Germline V lookup: CDR1 SQVTM, CDR2 ANQGSEA. The CDR3: CSVGLAGGHADTQYF. DNA of the CDR3: TGCAGCGTTGGATTAGCGGGAGGGCACGCAGATACGCAGTATTTT.

The chain links TRBV6-1 to TRBJ2-7, with a possible D match to TRBD1 (5 bases). The CDR3 totals 14 residues. The germline CDR1 and CDR2 sequences are MNHNS and SASEGT. V was pared by 3 bases and J by 3 bases, with 12 bases between. The CDR3 is CASSDSAGYYEQYF. The DNA of the CDR3 is TGTGCCAGCAGTGATTCGGCAGGGTACTACGAGCAGTACTTC.

This chain uses TRBV19 with TRBJ2-1; 9 bases are shared with TRBD2. This CDR3 spans 12 amino acids. Per germline, CDR1 LNHDA and CDR2 SQIVND (reference sequence). V shed 11 bases, J shed 6 bases, and the junction held 5 bases outside the gene matches. CDR3 coding DNA: TGTGCCTCTCTAGCGGGGTTCAATGAGCAGTTCTTC. It is translated as CASLAGFNEQFF.

This chain links TRBV7-2 with TRBJ1-2, with TRBD1 matching over 10 bases. Germline-derived CDR1 and CDR2 are SGHTA and FQGNSA. The CDR3 is 15 amino acids. V lost 5 bases, J lost 5 bases, and 8 bases stayed unmatched. CDR3 sequence (DNA): TGTGCCAGCAGCCCTAGGGGACAGGGGAGTTATGGCTACACCTTC. Its protein product is CASSPRGQGSYGYTF.

This chain links TRBV7-9 with TRBJ2-5; a possible D gene is TRBD1 (5 bases). This CDR3 spans 15 amino acids. The V end lost 5 bases, the J end lost 0 bases, and 13 bases lay between the germline ends. Germline V gene sequence: CDR1 SEHNR, CDR2 FQNEAQ (reference sequence). The CDR3 coding sequence is TGTGCCAGCAGCCCCGGACACCTGAACCAAGAGACCCAGTACTTC. This gives the protein CASSPGHLNQETQYF.

To note about this clone: The identical CDR3 is also encoded by other nucleotide sequences in the sample. This chain connects TRBV7-9 to TRBJ2-7, with D tentatively TRBD2 (5 bases). V lost 3 bases, J lost 1 base, and 10 bases lay in between. Per germline, CDR1 SEHNR and CDR2 FQNEAQ (reference sequence). This CDR3 contains 14 residues. CDR3 in amino acids: CASSLAGVSYEQYF. CDR3 DNA sequence: TGTGCCAGCAGCTTGGCGGGCGTATCCTACGAGCAGTACTTC.

The chain recombines TRBV27 with TRBJ1-3; D is perhaps TRBD1 (6 bases). V lost 4 bases and J 9 bases, leaving 13 bases between the germline ends. Germline V gene data show CDR1 as MNHEY and CDR2 as SMNVEV (reference sequence). This CDR3 is built from 13 residues. CDR3 sequence (DNA): TGTGCCAGCAGTTCCCACAGGGAAGGCACCATATATTTT. Residues: CASSSHREGTIYF.

The chain employs TRBV6-5 and TRBJ1-2; no clear D. The V gene lost 0 bases and the J gene lost 0 bases, with 11 bases spanning the gap. This CDR3 has 16 amino acids. Germline loops: CDR1 MNHEY, CDR2 SVGAGI. Here the CDR3 DNA reads TGTGCCAGCAGTTACTCGAGGTTGAGGCCTAACTATGGCTACACCTTC. It encodes CASSYSRLRPNYGYTF.

This rearrangement joins TRBV30 to TRBJ2-7; maybe TRBD2 (6 bases). The V end lost 4 bases, the J end lost 0 bases, and 13 bases lay between the germline ends. This CDR3 region has 14 residues. Germline values: CDR1 GTSNPN, CDR2 SVGIG (reference sequence). This chain's CDR3 is CAWTGTFSSYEQYF. The CDR3 DNA reads TGTGCCTGGACCGGGACTTTCAGCTCCTACGAGCAGTACTTC.

The chain recombines TRBV5-4 with TRBJ2-7; D ambiguous. The CDR3 loop spans 13 amino acids. Looked up from germline, CDR1 is SGHNT and CDR2 is YYREEE (reference sequence). Deletions cut 4 bases from V and 1 base from J, with 9 bases between. For the CDR3, the DNA is TGTGCCAGCAGCGATGCTCAGTCCTACGAGCAGTACTTC. Its protein product is CASSDAQSYEQYF.